This T cell receptor beta chain was captured in a study of long-term antiretroviral therapy in people with HIV. Germline assignment: CDR1 SGHAT and CDR2 FQDESV (reference sequence). This CDR3 has 18 amino acids. J gave up 0 bases and V 4 bases, and 12 bases lay outside the gene matches. Runs used v3.0 of the immunoSEQ assay and were done at survey level. Profiling relied on immunoSEQ multiplex PCR, and the TCRdb table lists in-frame clones only, not all of them. Counted here are around 31,000 clones, roughly 85% occurring once; the ten biggest clones make up approximately 3.8%. The V call is TRBV11-1, the J call TRBJ2-4; 7 positions agree with TRBD1. The clonotype comes from a man aged 18 to 29 with HIV. The sample in question was unsorted PBMCs, obtained 0.8 years before starting antiretroviral therapy. CDR3 sequence: CASSSTTGADLAKNIQYF. CDR3 sequence (DNA): TGTGCCAGCAGCTCAACCACAGGGGCTGATCTAGCCAAAAACATTCAGTACTTC.